The entry below gives a single T cell receptor beta chain sequence along with its context. No cognate antigen has been identified for it. No much larger clone is present one base from it, and per-base qualities are unavailable. This sample is drawn from a study of T cell responses to AZD1222 COVID-19 vaccine (dated by TCRdb to the early 2020s). In the study overall: Because spike-specific TCR depth and breadth did not differ between the two schedules, AZD1222 recipients who got a second dose at roughly 4 weeks were pooled with those who got a second dose at roughly 12 weeks. A total of under 250 trial participants underwent TCR sequencing, of whom about 210 had received two doses of AZD1222 and 26 had received two doses of the MenACWY control vaccine. Trial participants were enrolled by age into subgroups of 18-55, 56-69 and 70-plus years, and around 150, 28 and 57 TCR-sequenced participants, respectively, were included in these subgroups.

This sample's time point label indicates: baseline before first vaccination. Vaccinee samples were obtained from the UK trials COV001 and COV002, which included a single-blind randomized controlled phase 2/3 trial of AZD1222 (ChAdOx1 nCoV-19) in healthy adults. Trial participant PBMC samples were collected at day 0 and day 28 after the second dose for TCRbeta chain sequencing. Study-wide conclusions, independent of this receptor: After two AZD1222 doses, both the breadth and the depth of spike-specific TCRs were significantly higher than at day 0 and than in MenACWY recipients. Conclusions about previously exposed vaccinees are limited because only six or seven AZD1222 recipients were SARS-CoV-2 seropositive at baseline. Participants were mostly white British, with more females than males. The authors suggested clonal diversity may have been underestimated. Epitopes outside the regions mutated in the B.1.351 and B.1.1.7 variants were reportedly recognized by nearly half of the unique spike-specific TCRs. Because no samples from the day 14 peak response were available, repertoires could be characterized only after the peak T cell response. The 56-69-year group was small, and its depth increase did not reach significance, likely because of low power. The vaccine-associated CD4 TCRs covered the entire spike protein, and the dominant responses fell in regions 160-218 and 743-854.

The CDR3 regions of human TCRbeta chains were analyzed by immunosequencing. The source study handled its data this way. Repertoire TCRs were matched against a reference library of SARS-CoV-2-specific TCRs generated with the MIRA antigen-specificity platform. Breadth was defined as the fraction of unique TCRs that were SARS-CoV-2-associated. Depth was defined as the fraction of total T cells that were SARS-CoV-2-associated. Using the MIRA data, each spike-specific TCR was assigned both to the spike region to which the TCR was reactive and to a CD4 or CD8 class. Log10-transformed breadth and depth values were compared by one-way ANOVA with Sidak's multiple comparisons tests. What TCRdb holds here is the immuneACCESS table cut down to in-frame rearrangements. Part of the clones is not present; checked against another copy, under half of the missing clones reflect an unresolved V gene, and the others are unexplained. V and J calls and clone size come straight from that table; D and trimming were deduced from the DNA. Within this sample are 80,000 or so clones, with 70% to 90% of them counted one time only. The ten largest clones take up less than 1.6% of the sample.

Trimming takes 0 bases from V and 5 bases from J, and the germline ends sit 8 bases apart. Looking up the germline V gene yields CDR1 SGHAT and CDR2 FQNNGV. The CDR3 holds 13 amino acids from the cysteine to the phenylalanine. Of the read, only the CDR3 DNA is kept; its 39 bases are in frame from base 1. Sequences were derived from peripheral blood, sampled on day 0 of AZD1222 vaccination. This clonotype was sampled from an adult in good health. The chain links TRBV11-2 with TRBJ2-7; the best D guess is TRBD2, with 5 bases matching. The nucleotide sequence reads TGTGCCAGCAGCTTAGATCGAGGGCACGAGCAGTACTTC. Its protein is CASSLDRGHEQYF.